This T cell receptor beta chain was identified in a study of long-term antiretroviral therapy in people with HIV. About the research overall: There is a gap of about a decade between the earliest samples and the later 2015 immediate-ART recommendation. The study, taken as a whole, reports: ART adherence was not documented, and neither viral resistance nor therapy changes had any data. Against controls, HIV repertoires showed narrower ranges of CDR3 length.

Prior to DNA extraction, the samples held about 0.95-11 million cryopreserved PBMC. Details on this clone: Its antigen is as yet unknown.

Investigators performed immunoSEQ version v3.0 at survey level. Generated by immunoSEQ multiplex PCR, the TCRdb table keeps only in-frame clones and is missing some. The sample consists of about 17,000 clones, 78% of them appearing once. From germline, CDR1 is MNHNS and CDR2 SASEGT. The CDR3 runs to 14 residues. Trimming left V 6 bases short and J 6 bases short, with 17 bases between. The source of this sequence is a woman aged 45 to 65 with HIV. The chain uses TRBV6-1 and TRBJ1-2; D is uncertain. The specimen was unsorted PBMCs, collected 0.3 years after starting antiretroviral therapy. CDR3 sequence reads: CASSRSRSLDGYTF. Written as DNA, the CDR3 is TGTGCCAGCAGCCGATCCCGCAGCCTTGATGGCTACACCTTC.